This T cell receptor beta chain was obtained from a study of blood T cell repertoires in COVID-19. The wider study: Italy, Spain and the United States were the sources of the convalescent and acute COVID-19 samples. From T cells, B-cell-depleted T cells, or PBMCs came the material, which was cDNA or gDNA.

Per the study methods: The authors estimated nucleated cell counts from reference gene primer amplification. Sequencing used immunoSEQ multiplex PCR; TCRdb keeps in-frame clones, though not all of them. V and J calls and clone size are as listed in that table; D and trimming were resolved from the DNA. The sample gives around 130,000 clones, 84% of which show up once; 9% to 15% is in the top ten. The CDR3 is 13 amino acids. The germline V gene encodes CDR1 SGHDT and CDR2 YYEEEE. Losses at the gene ends were 9 bases for V and 1 base for J; bases not matched to a gene: 4. The chain is built from TRBV5-6 and TRBJ2-4; 7 bases are a match to TRBD2. The sequence came from a woman aged 55-69 years with acute or convalescent COVID-19. Sequenced: peripheral blood. CDR3 in DNA: TGTGCCACCGGGGAGGGGGCCAAAAACATTCAGTACTTC. Translation: CATGEGAKNIQYF.